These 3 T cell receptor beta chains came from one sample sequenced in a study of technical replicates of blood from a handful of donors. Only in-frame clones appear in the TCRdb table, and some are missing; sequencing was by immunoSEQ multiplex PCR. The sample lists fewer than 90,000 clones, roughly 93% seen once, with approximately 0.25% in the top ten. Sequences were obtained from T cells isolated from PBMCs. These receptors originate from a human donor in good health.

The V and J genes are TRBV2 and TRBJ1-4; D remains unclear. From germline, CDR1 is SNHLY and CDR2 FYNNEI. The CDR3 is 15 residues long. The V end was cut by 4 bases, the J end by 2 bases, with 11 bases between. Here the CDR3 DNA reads TGTGCCAGCAGTGGGAGTAGTAGCACTAATGAAAAACTGTTTTTT. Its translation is CASSGSSSTNEKLFF.

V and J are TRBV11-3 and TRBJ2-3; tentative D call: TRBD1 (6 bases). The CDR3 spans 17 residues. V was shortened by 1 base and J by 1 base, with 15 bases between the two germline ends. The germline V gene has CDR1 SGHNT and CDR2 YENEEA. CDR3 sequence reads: CASSLGDRTRGTDTQYF. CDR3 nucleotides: TGTGCCAGCAGCTTAGGCGACAGGACGCGGGGCACAGATACGCAGTATTTT. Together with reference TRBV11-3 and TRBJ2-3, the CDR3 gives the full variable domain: EAGVVQSPRYKIIEKKQPVAFWCNPISGHNTLYWYLQNLGQGPELLIRYENEEAVDDSQLPKDRFSAERLKGVDSTLKIQPAELGDSAVYLCASSLGDRTRGTDTQYFGPGTRLTVL.

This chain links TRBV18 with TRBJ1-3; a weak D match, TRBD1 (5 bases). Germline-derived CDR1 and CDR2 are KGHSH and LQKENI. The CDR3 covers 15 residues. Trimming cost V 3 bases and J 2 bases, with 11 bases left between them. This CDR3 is CASSPAGGPGNTIYF. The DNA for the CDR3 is TGTGCCAGCTCACCGGCGGGGGGTCCTGGAAACACCATATATTTT.